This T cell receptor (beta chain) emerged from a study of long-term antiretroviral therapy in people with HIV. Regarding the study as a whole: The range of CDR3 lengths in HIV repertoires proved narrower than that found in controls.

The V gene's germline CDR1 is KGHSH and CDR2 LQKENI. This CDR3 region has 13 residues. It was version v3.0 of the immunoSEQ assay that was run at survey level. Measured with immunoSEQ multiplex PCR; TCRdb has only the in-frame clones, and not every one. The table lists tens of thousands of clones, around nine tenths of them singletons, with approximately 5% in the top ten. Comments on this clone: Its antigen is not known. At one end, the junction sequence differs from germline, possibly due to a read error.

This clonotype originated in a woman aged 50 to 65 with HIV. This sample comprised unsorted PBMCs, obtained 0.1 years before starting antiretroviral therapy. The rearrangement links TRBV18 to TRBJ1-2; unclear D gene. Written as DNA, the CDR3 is TGTGCCAGCTCACCGGGTGAACAGAGCCTGGTGGTCTTC. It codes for CASSPGEQSLVVF.